This section outlines one T cell receptor beta chain sequence together with its context. Its antigen target is currently unknown. No base quality information exists; no much larger clone differs at one position. These data are taken from a study of blood T cell repertoires in COVID-19 (dated by TCRdb to 2019 to 2021). Looking at the study overall: ImmuneRACE Cohort 3 recovered participants were defined by two consecutive negative NP/OP PCR tests, healthcare professional clearance, or symptom resolution. The prospective study material was composed of cDNA or gDNA derived from T cells, B-cell-depleted T cells, or PBMCs. The samples were drawn from the first 160 participants of the ongoing ImmuneRACE study and from some 1,300 subjects provided by 6 global collaborators. Deeply sampled blood TCRbeta repertoires from subjects exposed to, actively infected with, or recovered from COVID-19 were included in the dataset. The repertoires were made available in a free public database intended to serve as a resource for research on the immune response to SARS-CoV-2. Nearly every sample came with metadata listing a de-identified subject ID, COVID-19 status, age in years and sex. Where available, HLA class I and class II types were obtained from metadata supplied by the sample provider rather than from assay-based typing. The collaborator samples originated in the United States, Italy and Spain and spanned the acute and convalescent phases of COVID-19.

V is reduced by 0 bases and J by 1 base, leaving a spacing of 12 bases between them. CDR1 and CDR2 are read off the germline V gene (reference sequence) as LNHDA and SQIVND. Including the terminal cysteine and phenylalanine, the CDR3 comprises 16 residues. Of the read, only the CDR3 DNA is kept; its 48 bases are in frame from base 1. Here is what the overall study found, with its caveats: How much clinical and demographic metadata was included differed by source and by participant, and the metadata was provided uncurated.

TCRbeta CDR3 regions were amplified from genomic DNA using the immunoSEQ Assay, a bias-controlled multiplex PCR. Regarding the original processing steps: The number of nucleated cells in each sample was estimated from the amplification of reference gene primers within the assay. To quantify the absolute abundance of each unique TCRbeta CDR3 rearrangement, sequence reads were collapsed and filtered. Productive Simpson clonality was computed per sample as the square root of Simpson's diversity index over productive rearrangements. TCRdb obtained this table from immuneACCESS and retained in-frame rearrangements with V and J assigned. These tables miss some clones; where compared with another copy, unresolved V genes account for less than half of the shortfall, and the remainder is unexplained. The V and J calls and the clone size are those of that table, but D and trimming were determined from the DNA. For this sample there are a few hundred thousand clones; about nine tenths appear just once. The ten largest account for around 7% of the sample.

Enrolling through a virtual design, the prospective study's participants ranged in age from roughly 18 to 89 years and lived across 24 United States geographic areas. In the prospective study, participants were assigned to cohorts based on the clinical history participants reported in a screening survey and a study questionnaire. Mobile phlebotomists in the prospective study collected whole blood, serum and a nasopharyngeal or oropharyngeal swab from every participant. Over a roughly two-month period, participants in the prospective study had the option of providing additional blood draws and questionnaires. Prospective study blood samples were shipped either frozen or at room temperature before DNA extraction.

The sequenced material came from PBMCs or T cells enriched from blood (not recorded which). The sequence came from a man aged 25-40 years in a cohort exposed to, infected with or recovered from COVID-19 (not recorded which). The sequence links TRBV19 to TRBJ1-1; there is no confident call for the D gene. The CDR3 reads as follows: CASSIEWATPNTEAFF. The base sequence is TGTGCCAGTAGTATAGAATGGGCAACCCCGAACACTGAAGCTTTCTTT. When the CDR3 is completed using the reference TRBV19 and TRBJ1-1 genes on either side, the full variable domain is DGGITQSPKYLFRKEGQNVTLSCEQNLNHDAMYWYRQDPGQGLRLIYYSQIVNDFQKGDIAEGYSVSREKKESFPLTVTSAQKNPTAFYLCASSIEWATPNTEAFFGQGTRLTVV.